The 32 T cell receptor beta chains reported below all come from one sample, sequenced in a study of blood T cells in healthy people across ages. Then a second PCR, running about 6 to 12 cycles, was carried out with a sample-barcoded 5' primer and a J-beta primer mix. TCRdb reanalysed the 5' RACE reads using MiXCR and keeps one entry per CDR3 protein. Among approximately 900,000 distinct CDR3 sequences listed, about 44% were seen once. Source material: blood. All receptors derive from a young man in good health.

The genes are TRBV7-9 and TRBJ2-1; D not certain. Germline-derived CDR1 and CDR2 are SEHNR and FQNEAQ (reference sequence). Trimming removed 1 base from V and 8 bases from J, with 6 bases in between. CDR3 length: 12 amino acids. The DNA of the CDR3 is TGTGCCAGCAGCTTAGTTATCTATGAGCAGTTCTTC. It specifies CASSLVIYEQFF.

This clonotype was seen a handful of times. The V call is TRBV27, the J call TRBJ2-3; D could derive from TRBD1 or TRBD2 (5 bases each). CDR1 MNHEY and CDR2 SMNVEV come from the germline V gene (reference sequence). The CDR3 contains 14 residues. Deletions cut 4 bases from V and 6 bases from J, with 14 bases between. In DNA, the CDR3 is TGTGCCAGCAGTTGGGATGGGGGTCGGGATACGCAGTATTTT. Its translation: CASSWDGGRDTQYF.

This rearrangement joins TRBV11-2 to TRBJ2-1; D perhaps matches TRBD2 (7 bases). Germline values: CDR1 SGHAT, CDR2 FQNNGV. Between the trimmed V and J ends, which lost 5 bases and 2 bases, there was a span of 16 bases. This CDR3 has 16 residues. DNA for the CDR3: TGTGCCAGCAGCCAAGTGGGGGGGGCAACCTACAATGAGCAGTTCTTC. This sequence encodes CASSQVGGATYNEQFF.

The sample holds a few counts of this clonotype. The rearrangement links TRBV20-1 to TRBJ2-5; 8 nucleotides align to TRBD1. Germline V CDR1 and CDR2: DFQATT, SNEGSKA (reference sequence). Losses at the gene ends were 1 base for V and 4 bases for J; bases not matched to a gene: 11. The CDR3 loop spans 16 amino acids. The CDR3 DNA reads as TGCAGTGCTAGAGTTCCGACAGGGGTTAACAGAGAGACCCAGTACTTC. This gives the protein CSARVPTGVNRETQYF.

The chain recombines TRBV25-1 with TRBJ1-2; 7 bases are a match to TRBD1. In germline, CDR1 is MGHDK, CDR2 SYGVNS. This CDR3 has 14 residues. J was trimmed by 6 bases and V by 6 bases; bases with no gene match: 10. CDR3 sequence reads: CASSQGGAVHGYTF. In DNA form, the CDR3 reads TGTGCCAGCAGCCAGGGGGGGGCGGTCCATGGCTACACCTTC.

This sequence joins TRBV7-8 and TRBJ1-1; 8 bases match TRBD1. The CDR3 sequence is 16 residues long. Unmatched junction bases numbered 8, after V lost 1 base and J lost 4 bases. CDR1 is SGHVS, CDR2 FQNEAQ, per germline. The CDR3 sequence: CASSLDQTGGTTEAFF. Here the CDR3 DNA reads TGTGCCAGCAGCTTAGATCAAACAGGGGGGACCACTGAAGCTTTCTTT.

The rearrangement uses TRBV6-4 and TRBJ1-2; D perhaps matches TRBD1 (5 bases). CDR3 length: 14 residues. V dropped 0 bases and J dropped 4 bases, with 9 bases sitting between them. Germline CDR1 MRHNA, CDR2 SNTAGT. CDR3 coding DNA: TGTGCCAGCAGTGACTCAGGGCAGGGCTATGGCTACACCTTC. This gives the protein CASSDSGQGYGYTF.

This sequence joins TRBV20-1 and TRBJ2-4; D possibly corresponds to TRBD2 (5 bases). In germline, CDR1 is DFQATT, CDR2 SNEGSKA (reference sequence). V gave up 7 bases and J gave up 1 base, with 23 bases separating them. The CDR3 contains 17 residues. CDR3 coding DNA: TGCAGTGTTCAATCGCCAGGAGGCCCGGCGGCCAAAAACATTCAGTACTTC. This translates into CSVQSPGGPAAKNIQYF.

This clonotype occurred a few times. The chain uses TRBV5-1 and TRBJ2-1; 9 nucleotides line up with TRBD2. J gave up 8 bases and V 0 bases, and 6 bases lay outside the gene matches. Germline V gene sequence: CDR1 SGHRS, CDR2 YFSETQ. This CDR3 comprises 15 residues. CDR3 protein: CASSLAAGGPDEQFF. The CDR3 region has the DNA TGCGCCAGCAGCTTGGCGGCGGGGGGGCCTGATGAGCAGTTCTTC.

The chain recombines TRBV10-3 with TRBJ2-1, with D hard to call. The CDR3 covers 15 residues. V shed 2 bases and J shed 5 bases, with 13 bases lying between them. CDR1 is ENHRY, CDR2 SYGVKD, per germline. This CDR3 reads CAISEPGRIDNEQFF. As DNA, the CDR3 is TGTGCCATCAGTGAGCCCGGACGGATCGACAATGAGCAGTTCTTC.

The CDR3 loop is CASSQLWSIETGELFF. The CDR3 DNA follows: TGTGCCAGCAGCCAACTCTGGTCCATAGAGACCGGGGAGCTGTTTTTT. The chain combines TRBV3-1 with TRBJ2-2; D is unclear. This CDR3 spans 16 amino acids. Germline values: CDR1 LGHDT, CDR2 YNNKEL (reference sequence). The V end lost 2 bases, the J end lost 5 bases, and 15 bases lay between the germline ends.

The chain's CDR3 is CASSRGGFTGELFF. Written as DNA, the CDR3 is TGTGCCAGCTCGCGGGGGGGCTTCACCGGGGAGCTGTTTTTT. The rearrangement links TRBV28 to TRBJ2-2; 9 positions agree with TRBD2. The germline V gene encodes CDR1 MDHEN and CDR2 SYDVKM. This CDR3 has 14 residues. Trimming removed 8 bases from V and 4 bases from J; junction bases left unmatched: 5.

The table lists this clonotype with many counts. The chain recombines TRBV28 with TRBJ2-5, with 8 positions matching TRBD2. Germline V gene lookup returns CDR1 MDHEN and CDR2 SYDVKM. V gave up 2 bases and J gave up 0 bases; unmatched junction bases: 2. The CDR3 runs to 15 residues. CDR3 sequence reads: CASSLAGGYQETQYF. As DNA, the CDR3 is TGTGCCAGCAGTTTAGCGGGGGGCTACCAAGAGACCCAGTACTTC.

The chain recombines TRBV4-1 with TRBJ1-4, with D possibly TRBD1 on 6 matching bases. Trimming removed 3 bases from V and 6 bases from J, with 14 bases in between. This CDR3 comprises 15 residues. Germline CDR1 is MGHRA and CDR2 is YSYEKL. The CDR3 reads CASSQQGRQDEKLFF. In nucleotides, the CDR3 is TGCGCCAGCAGCCAGCAAGGTCGACAGGATGAAAAACTGTTTTTT.

There are a few counts of this clonotype. The CDR3 nucleotides are TGCGCCAGCAGCCCTATGGACAGGGGCACAGATACGCAGTATTTT. Encoded protein: CASSPMDRGTDTQYF. The V call is TRBV4-3, the J call TRBJ2-3, with 8 bases that match TRBD1. V dropped 4 bases and J dropped 1; count of bases not matched to a gene: 4. Germline V gene lookup returns CDR1 LGHNA and CDR2 YSLEER. CDR3 length: 15 amino acids.

For this clonotype: Its ends do not fully match the called genes, so a read error is possible. The chain uses TRBV12-3 or TRBV12-4 and TRBJ1-5; TRBD1 matches 7 bases. The CDR3 loop spans 15 amino acids. In DNA form, the CDR3 reads TGTGCCCGCAGCCACAGACAGGGCGGGAATCAGCCCCAGCATTTT. Translating gives CARSHRQGGNQPQHF.

This clonotype was counted a few times. The chain couples TRBV9 to TRBJ2-7; no clear D gene. There are 14 residues in the CDR3. V was cut by 0 bases and J by 3 bases, with 10 bases left in between. Germline assignment: CDR1 SGDLS and CDR2 YYNGEE. Written as DNA, the CDR3 is TGTGCCAGCAGCGTAGGAAGCATAGACTACGAGCAGTACTTC. It specifies CASSVGSIDYEQYF.

The J gene is TRBJ2-4, the V gene TRBV20-1; tentative D call: TRBD2 (5 bases). Trimming stripped 3 bases from V and 0 bases from J, with 6 bases between. Germline V gene lookup returns CDR1 DFQATT and CDR2 SNEGSKA (reference sequence). This CDR3 is built from 13 residues. CDR3 residues: CSASGEAKNIQYF. As DNA, the CDR3 is TGCAGTGCTAGCGGGGAAGCCAAAAACATTCAGTACTTC.

Worth noting for this clonotype: Compared with germline, one end of the junction differs, possibly owing to a read error. The rearrangement joins TRBV5-1 to TRBJ2-3; TRBD2 agrees at 11 bases. Germline CDR1 reads SGHRS; CDR2 reads YFSETQ. The CDR3 extends over 16 amino acids. CDR3 loop: CASSSGTSGAIDTQYF. The DNA for the CDR3 is TGCGCCAGTAGCTCTGGGACTAGCGGCGCCATAGATACGCAGTATTTT.

The genes are TRBV20-1 and TRBJ2-1; TRBD2 matches 11 bases. Per the germline V gene, CDR1 is DFQATT and CDR2 is SNEGSKA (reference sequence). The CDR3 extends over 16 amino acids. Unmatched junction bases numbered 7, after V lost 3 bases and J lost 3 bases. The CDR3 DNA sequence: TGCAGTGCTAGGCTAGCGGGGGGACGAGACTACAATGAGCAGTTCTTC. It specifies CSARLAGGRDYNEQFF.

The rearrangement joins TRBV28 to TRBJ2-1; no firm D call. This CDR3 has 10 amino acids. CDR1 and CDR2 (germline): MDHEN, SYDVKM. The V gene lost 8 bases and the J gene lost 10 bases, with 9 bases spanning the gap. Written as DNA, the CDR3 is TGTGCCAGCGCCCTCGGGGAGCAGTTCTTC. Its protein product is CASALGEQFF.

CDR3 in DNA: TGCGCCAGCAGCTTGGAGCCCCTAGGGGGCTCCTACAATGAGCAGTTCTTC. This encodes CASSLEPLGGSYNEQFF. The V call is TRBV5-1, the J call TRBJ2-1; a possible D gene is TRBD1 (6 bases). This CDR3 comprises 17 residues. Germline lookup yields CDR1 SGHRS and CDR2 YFSETQ. V lost 0 bases, J lost 0 bases, and 13 bases lay in between. Combining the CDR3 with reference TRBV5-1 and TRBJ2-1 gives the whole variable domain KAGVTQTPRYLIKTRGQQVTLSCSPISGHRSVSWYQQTPGQGLQFLFEYFSETQRNKGNFPGRFSGRQFSNSRSEMNVSTLELGDSALYLCASSLEPLGGSYNEQFFGPGTRLTVL.

J is TRBJ2-7 and V is TRBV12-3 or TRBV12-4; D uncertain. The CDR3 runs 14 residues. Between the trimmed V and J ends, which lost 6 bases and 0 bases, there was a span of 12 bases. CDR3 sequence: CASSPQLTSYEQYF. Written as DNA, the CDR3 is TGTGCCAGCAGCCCACAGCTAACCTCCTACGAGCAGTACTTC.

V usage is TRBV10-3 and J usage is TRBJ1-4; no clear D gene. CDR1 and CDR2 from the germline V gene are ENHRY and SYGVKD. The CDR3 contains 11 residues. Trimming stripped 3 bases from V and 8 bases from J, with 4 bases between. CDR3 loop: CAISEGEKLFF. CDR3 DNA sequence: TGTGCCATCAGTGAAGGGGAAAAACTGTTTTTT.

This chain links TRBV4-1 with TRBJ2-1; no firm D call. The J call may be incorrect, as the DNA end agrees better with TRBJ2-7. Germline loops: CDR1 MGHRA, CDR2 YSYEKL. The CDR3 has 16 amino acids. CDR3 DNA: TGCGCCAGCAACAACAACCCTGAGAGCTCCTACAATGAGCAGTACTTC. This encodes CASNNNPESSYNEQYF.

The chain carries TRBV7-8 and TRBJ2-1; TRBD2 matches 7 bases. This CDR3 contains 16 residues. Germline assignment: CDR1 SGHVS and CDR2 FQNEAQ. The V gene end was trimmed by 5 bases and the J gene end by 5 bases; junction bases not matched to a gene: 12. CDR3 amino acids: CASSIGVSGENNEQFF. The CDR3 nucleotides are TGTGCCAGCAGCATCGGCGTCAGCGGGGAGAACAATGAGCAGTTCTTC.

This clonotype was seen only once. The chain combines TRBV2 with TRBJ1-2, with TRBD1 matching over 7 bases. Germline V gene data show CDR1 as SNHLY and CDR2 as FYNNEI. This CDR3 spans 18 amino acids. V shed 2 bases and J 3 bases; nucleotides not matched to a gene: 15. In DNA, the CDR3 is TGTGCCAGCAGTGAAAGTCCCGGTAGAGGGGGCAAGGACTATGGCTACACCTTC. Residues: CASSESPGRGGKDYGYTF.

This clonotype was seen a handful of times. This chain uses TRBV20-1 with TRBJ2-3; D might be TRBD1 (5 bases). Germline-derived CDR1 and CDR2 are DFQATT and SNEGSKA (reference sequence). The CDR3 has 10 amino acids. With 6 bases removed from V and 6 bases from J, the gap between germline ends came to 7 bases. The CDR3 loop is CSASGDTQYF. The CDR3 bases are TGCAGTGCATCAGGGGATACGCAGTATTTT.

V is TRBV6-2 or TRBV6-3 and J is TRBJ2-1; 7 bases map to TRBD1. J lost 7 bases, V lost 5 bases, and 8 bases had no gene match. Per the germline V gene, CDR1 is MNHEY and CDR2 is SVGEGT. This CDR3 has 14 amino acids. The CDR3 loop is CASSGLGRGNEQFF. CDR3 in DNA: TGTGCCAGCAGTGGATTAGGCAGGGGGAATGAGCAGTTCTTC.

The CDR3 region is CASSSGGISYNEQYF. CDR3 DNA sequence: TGCGCCAGCAGCTCCGGGGGGATCTCCTACAATGAGCAGTACTTC. The chain combines TRBV5-1 with TRBJ2-1, with 7 bases fitting TRBD2. The assigned J gene may be wrong: the sequence end matches TRBJ2-7 better. The CDR3 is made up of 15 amino acids. Germline V lookup: CDR1 SGHRS, CDR2 YFSETQ.

With regard to this clonotype: The junction departs from the called germline gene at one end, perhaps through a read error. J is TRBJ2-5 and V is TRBV4-1, with D perhaps TRBD2 (6 bases). The J call may be mistaken, given a closer DNA end match to TRBJ2-1. This CDR3 has 12 amino acids. The germline CDR1 and CDR2 sequences are MGHRA and YSYEKL. CDR3: CASQDYQETQFF. The CDR3 DNA follows: TGTGCCAGCCAGGACTACCAAGAGACCCAGTTCTTC.

This rearrangement joins TRBV20-1 to TRBJ2-3, with 9 bases aligning to TRBD2. Germline V gene lookup returns CDR1 DFQATT and CDR2 SNEGSKA (reference sequence). V trimming: 1 base; J trimming: 4 bases; junction bases outside the gene matches: 6. This CDR3 has 15 amino acids. This CDR3 is CSARVGSGGPDTQYF. The CDR3 DNA follows: TGCAGTGCTAGAGTCGGTAGCGGGGGTCCAGATACGCAGTATTTT.